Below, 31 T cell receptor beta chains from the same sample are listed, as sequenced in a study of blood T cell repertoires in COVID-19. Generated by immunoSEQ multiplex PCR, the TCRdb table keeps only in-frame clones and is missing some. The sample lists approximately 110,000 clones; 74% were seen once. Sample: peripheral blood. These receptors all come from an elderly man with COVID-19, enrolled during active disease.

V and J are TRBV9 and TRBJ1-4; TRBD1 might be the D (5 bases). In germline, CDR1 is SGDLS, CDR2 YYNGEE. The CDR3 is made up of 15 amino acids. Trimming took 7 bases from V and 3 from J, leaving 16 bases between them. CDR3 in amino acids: CASGRQGRANEKLFF. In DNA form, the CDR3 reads TGTGCCAGCGGGAGGCAGGGAAGGGCTAATGAAAAACTGTTTTTT.

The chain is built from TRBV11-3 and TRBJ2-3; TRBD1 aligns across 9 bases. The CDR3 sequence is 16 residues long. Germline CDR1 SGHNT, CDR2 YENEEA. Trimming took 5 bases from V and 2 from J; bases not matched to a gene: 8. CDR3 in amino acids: CASSTGQGANTDTQYF. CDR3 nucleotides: TGTGCCAGCAGCACGGGACAGGGCGCAAACACAGATACGCAGTATTTT.

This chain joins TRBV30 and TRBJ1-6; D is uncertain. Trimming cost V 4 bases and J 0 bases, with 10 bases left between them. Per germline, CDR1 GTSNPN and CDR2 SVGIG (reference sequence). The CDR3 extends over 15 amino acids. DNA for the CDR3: TGTGCCTGGAACGACGGAGGCTCCTATAATTCACCCCTCCACTTT. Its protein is CAWNDGGSYNSPLHF.

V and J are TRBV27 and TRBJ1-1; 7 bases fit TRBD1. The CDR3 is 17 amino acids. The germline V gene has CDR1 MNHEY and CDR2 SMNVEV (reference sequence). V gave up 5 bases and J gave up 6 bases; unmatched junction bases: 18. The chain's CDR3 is CASSLRPRDSTFPEAFF. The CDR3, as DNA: TGTGCCAGCAGTCTTAGGCCCCGGGACAGTACCTTTCCTGAAGCTTTCTTT.

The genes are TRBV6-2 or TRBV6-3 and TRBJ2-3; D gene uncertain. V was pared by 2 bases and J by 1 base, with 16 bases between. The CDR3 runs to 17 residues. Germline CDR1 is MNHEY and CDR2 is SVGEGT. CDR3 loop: CASSYRLTPRGTDTQYF. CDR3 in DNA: TGTGCCAGCAGTTACAGGTTGACTCCCCGGGGCACAGATACGCAGTATTTT.

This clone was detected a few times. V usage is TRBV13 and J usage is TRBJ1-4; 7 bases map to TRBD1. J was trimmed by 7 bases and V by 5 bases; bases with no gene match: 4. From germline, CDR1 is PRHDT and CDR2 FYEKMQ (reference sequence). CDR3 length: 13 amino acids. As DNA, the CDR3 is TGTGCCAGCAGCCGACAGGGTAGTGAAAAACTGTTTTTT. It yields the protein CASSRQGSEKLFF.

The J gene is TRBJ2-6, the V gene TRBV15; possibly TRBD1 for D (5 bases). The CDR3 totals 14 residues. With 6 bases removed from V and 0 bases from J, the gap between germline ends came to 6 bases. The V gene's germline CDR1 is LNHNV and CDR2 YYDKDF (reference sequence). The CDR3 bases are TGTGCCACCAGTGACAGCTCTGGGGCCAACGTCCTGACTTTC. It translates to CATSDSSGANVLTF.

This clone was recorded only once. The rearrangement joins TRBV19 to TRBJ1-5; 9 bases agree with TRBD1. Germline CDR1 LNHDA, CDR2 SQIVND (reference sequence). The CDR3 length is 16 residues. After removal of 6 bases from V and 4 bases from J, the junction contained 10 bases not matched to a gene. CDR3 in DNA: TGTGCCAGTAGCAAACAGGGGGCGGAACGGAATCAGCCCCAGCATTTT. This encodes CASSKQGAERNQPQHF. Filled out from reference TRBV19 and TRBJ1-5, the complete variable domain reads DGGITQSPKYLFRKEGQNVTLSCEQNLNHDAMYWYRQDPGQGLRLIYYSQIVNDFQKGDIAEGYSVSREKKESFPLTVTSAQKNPTAFYLCASSKQGAERNQPQHFGDGTRLSIL.

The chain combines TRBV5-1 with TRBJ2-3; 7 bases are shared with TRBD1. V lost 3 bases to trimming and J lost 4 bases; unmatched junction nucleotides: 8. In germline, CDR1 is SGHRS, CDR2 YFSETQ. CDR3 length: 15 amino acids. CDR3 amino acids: CASSSDRTPADTQYF. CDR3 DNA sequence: TGCGCCAGCAGCTCGGACAGGACCCCTGCAGATACGCAGTATTTT. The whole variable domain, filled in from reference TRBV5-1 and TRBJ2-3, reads KAGVTQTPRYLIKTRGQQVTLSCSPISGHRSVSWYQQTPGQGLQFLFEYFSETQRNKGNFPGRFSGRQFSNSRSEMNVSTLELGDSALYLCASSSDRTPADTQYFGPGTRLTVL.

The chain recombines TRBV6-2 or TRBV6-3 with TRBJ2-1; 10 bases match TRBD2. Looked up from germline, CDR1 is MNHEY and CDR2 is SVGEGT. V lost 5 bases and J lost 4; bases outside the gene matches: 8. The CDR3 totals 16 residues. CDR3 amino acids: CASSDRTSGDYNEQFF. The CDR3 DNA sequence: TGTGCCAGCAGTGACAGGACTAGCGGCGATTACAATGAGCAGTTCTTC.

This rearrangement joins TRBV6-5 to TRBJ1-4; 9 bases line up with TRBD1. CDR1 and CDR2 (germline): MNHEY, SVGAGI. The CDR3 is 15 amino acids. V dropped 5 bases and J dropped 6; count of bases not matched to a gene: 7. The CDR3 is CASSPSGTGYEKLFF. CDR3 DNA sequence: TGTGCCAGCAGTCCCTCCGGGACAGGGTATGAAAAACTGTTTTTT.

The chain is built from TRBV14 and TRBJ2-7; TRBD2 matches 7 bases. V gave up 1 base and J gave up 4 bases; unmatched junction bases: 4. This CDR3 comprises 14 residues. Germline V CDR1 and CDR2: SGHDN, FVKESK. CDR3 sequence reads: CASSQGTRVYEQYF. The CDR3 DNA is TGTGCCAGCAGCCAAGGGACTAGGGTTTACGAGCAGTACTTC.

Written as DNA, the CDR3 is TGTGCCAGCAGCTTCCTCCCCGGGGAGCTGTTTTTT. Translated, it gives CASSFLPGELFF. The V call is TRBV5-4, the J call TRBJ2-2; D ambiguous. Trimming shortened V by 2 bases and J by 6 bases, and 5 bases separated the two germline ends. Germline CDR1 SGHNT, CDR2 YYREEE (reference sequence). CDR3 length: 12 amino acids.

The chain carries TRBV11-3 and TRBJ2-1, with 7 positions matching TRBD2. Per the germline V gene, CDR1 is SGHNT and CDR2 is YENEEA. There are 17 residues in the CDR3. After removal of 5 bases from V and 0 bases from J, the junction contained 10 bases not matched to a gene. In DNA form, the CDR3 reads TGTGCCAGCAGCATCGGACTAGGGCCTATCTCCTACAATGAGCAGTTCTTC. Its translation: CASSIGLGPISYNEQFF. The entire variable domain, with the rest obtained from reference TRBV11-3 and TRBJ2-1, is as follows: EAGVVQSPRYKIIEKKQPVAFWCNPISGHNTLYWYLQNLGQGPELLIRYENEEAVDDSQLPKDRFSAERLKGVDSTLKIQPAELGDSAVYLCASSIGLGPISYNEQFFGPGTRLTVL.

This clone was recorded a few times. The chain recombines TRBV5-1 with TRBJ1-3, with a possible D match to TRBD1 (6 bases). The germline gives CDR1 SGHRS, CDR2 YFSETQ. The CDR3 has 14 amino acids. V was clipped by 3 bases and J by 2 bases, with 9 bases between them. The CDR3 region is CASSSQGTGNTIYF. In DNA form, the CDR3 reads TGCGCCAGCAGCTCACAGGGTACTGGAAACACCATATATTTT.

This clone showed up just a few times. For the CDR3, the DNA is TGTGCCAGCACCCCCCCGGGCAGGGGCAATGAGCAGTTCTTC. It is translated as CASTPPGRGNEQFF. The chain carries TRBV6-5 and TRBJ2-1, with TRBD1 as a possible D gene (6 bases). This CDR3 region has 14 residues. V gave up 7 bases and J gave up 6 bases, with 16 bases separating them. Germline CDR1 and CDR2: MNHEY and SVGAGI.

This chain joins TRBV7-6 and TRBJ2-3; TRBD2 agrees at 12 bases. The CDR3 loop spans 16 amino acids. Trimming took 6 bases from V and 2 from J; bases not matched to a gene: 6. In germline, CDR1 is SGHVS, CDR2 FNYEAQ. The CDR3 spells CASRSRTSGITDTQYF. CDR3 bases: TGTGCCAGCAGATCCCGGACTAGCGGGATCACAGATACGCAGTATTTT.

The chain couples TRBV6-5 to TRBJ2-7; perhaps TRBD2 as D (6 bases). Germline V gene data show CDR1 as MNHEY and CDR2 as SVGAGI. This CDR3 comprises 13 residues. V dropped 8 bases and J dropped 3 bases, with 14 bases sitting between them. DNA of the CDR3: TGTGCCAGCGGTTTGGACTACAACTACGAGCAGTACTTC. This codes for CASGLDYNYEQYF.

The CDR3 here is CASSRGTSGPETQYF. The CDR3 DNA sequence: TGTGCCAGCTCGCGCGGGACTAGCGGACCAGAGACCCAGTACTTC. V and J are TRBV18 and TRBJ2-5; TRBD2 agrees at 11 bases. The CDR3 is 15 amino acids. CDR1 is KGHSH, CDR2 LQKENI, per germline. V shed 6 bases and J 4 bases; nucleotides not matched to a gene: 7.

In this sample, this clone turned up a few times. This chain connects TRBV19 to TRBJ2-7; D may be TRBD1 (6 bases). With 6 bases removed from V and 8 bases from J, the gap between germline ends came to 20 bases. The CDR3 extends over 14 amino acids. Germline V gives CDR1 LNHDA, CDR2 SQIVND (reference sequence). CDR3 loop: CASSPGDVMGKQYF. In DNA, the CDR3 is TGTGCCAGTAGCCCAGGGGACGTAATGGGGAAGCAGTACTTC.

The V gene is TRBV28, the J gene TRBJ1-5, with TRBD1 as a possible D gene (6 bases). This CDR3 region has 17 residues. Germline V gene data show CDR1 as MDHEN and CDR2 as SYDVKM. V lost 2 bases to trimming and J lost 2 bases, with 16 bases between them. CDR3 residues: CASSLEGRGGRNQPQHF. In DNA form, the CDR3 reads TGTGCCAGCAGTTTAGAGGGTAGGGGGGGGCGCAATCAGCCCCAGCATTTT.

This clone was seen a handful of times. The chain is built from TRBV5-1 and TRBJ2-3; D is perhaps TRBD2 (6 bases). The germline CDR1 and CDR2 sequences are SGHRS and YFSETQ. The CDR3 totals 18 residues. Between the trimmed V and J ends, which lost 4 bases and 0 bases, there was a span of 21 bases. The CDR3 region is CASSPADEAGPSTDTQYF. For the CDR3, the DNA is TGCGCCAGCAGCCCGGCTGACGAAGCGGGCCCTAGCACAGATACGCAGTATTTT.

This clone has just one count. CDR3 protein: CASSPKTLGTGELFF. CDR3 in DNA: TGTGCCAGCAGTCCAAAGACATTAGGCACCGGGGAGCTGTTTTTT. The chain uses TRBV7-3 and TRBJ2-2; D is undetermined. Trimming shortened V by 6 bases and J by 4 bases, and 15 bases separated the two germline ends. CDR1 and CDR2 from the germline V gene are SGHTA and FQGTGA. This CDR3 has 15 residues.

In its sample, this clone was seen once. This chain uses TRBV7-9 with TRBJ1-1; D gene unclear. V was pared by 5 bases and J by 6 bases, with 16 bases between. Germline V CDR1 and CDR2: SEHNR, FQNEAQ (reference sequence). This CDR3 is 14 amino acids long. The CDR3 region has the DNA TGTGCCAGCAGCCCGGGCCGGGGAGGCGCTGAAGCTTTCTTT. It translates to CASSPGRGGAEAFF.

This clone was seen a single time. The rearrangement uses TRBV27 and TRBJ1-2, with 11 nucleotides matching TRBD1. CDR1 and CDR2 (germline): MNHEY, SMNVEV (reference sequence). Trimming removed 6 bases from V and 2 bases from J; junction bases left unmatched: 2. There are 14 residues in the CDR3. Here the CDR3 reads CASRGTGGNYGYTF. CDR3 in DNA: TGTGCCAGCAGGGGGACAGGGGGAAACTATGGCTACACCTTC.

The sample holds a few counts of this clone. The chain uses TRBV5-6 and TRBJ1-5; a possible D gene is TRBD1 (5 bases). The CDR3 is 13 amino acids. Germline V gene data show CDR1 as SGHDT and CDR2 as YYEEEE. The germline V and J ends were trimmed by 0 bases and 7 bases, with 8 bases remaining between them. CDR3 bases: TGTGCCAGCAGCTTGGGGGGGGACCAGCCCCAGCATTTT. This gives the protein CASSLGGDQPQHF.

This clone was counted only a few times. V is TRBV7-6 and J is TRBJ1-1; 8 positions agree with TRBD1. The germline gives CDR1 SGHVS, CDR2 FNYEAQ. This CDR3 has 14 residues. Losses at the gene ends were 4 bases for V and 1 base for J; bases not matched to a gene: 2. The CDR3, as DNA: TGTGCCAGCAGCTCCGGACAGGGGAACACTGAAGCTTTCTTT. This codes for CASSSGQGNTEAFF.

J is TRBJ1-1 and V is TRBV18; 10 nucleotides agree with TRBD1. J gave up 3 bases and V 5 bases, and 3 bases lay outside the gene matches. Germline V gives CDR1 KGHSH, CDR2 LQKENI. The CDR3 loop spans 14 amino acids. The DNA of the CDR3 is TGTGCCAGCTCAGCCGGGACAGGGGACACTGAAGCTTTCTTT. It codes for CASSAGTGDTEAFF.

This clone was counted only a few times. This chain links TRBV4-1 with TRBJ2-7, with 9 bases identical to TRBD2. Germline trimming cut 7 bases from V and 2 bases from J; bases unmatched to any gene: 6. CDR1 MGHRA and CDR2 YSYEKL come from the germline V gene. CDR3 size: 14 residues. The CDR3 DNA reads TGCGCCAGCAAGAAGGGACTAGCAGCCTACGAGCAGTACTTC. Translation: CASKKGLAAYEQYF.

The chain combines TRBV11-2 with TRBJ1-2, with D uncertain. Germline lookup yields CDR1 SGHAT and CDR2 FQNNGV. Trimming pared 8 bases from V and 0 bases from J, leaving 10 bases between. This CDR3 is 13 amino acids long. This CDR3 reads CASLGPPNYGYTF. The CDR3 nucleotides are TGTGCCAGCCTGGGCCCTCCTAACTATGGCTACACCTTC.

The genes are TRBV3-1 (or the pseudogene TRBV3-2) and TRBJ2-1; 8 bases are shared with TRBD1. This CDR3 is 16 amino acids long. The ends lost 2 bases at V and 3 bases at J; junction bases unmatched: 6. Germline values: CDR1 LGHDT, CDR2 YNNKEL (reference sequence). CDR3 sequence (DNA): TGTGCCAGCAGCCAACAGGGGGCTAGGGGCTACAATGAGCAGTTCTTC. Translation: CASSQQGARGYNEQFF.